This T cell receptor beta chain was captured by sequencing in a study of T cell repertoires in ileal Crohn's disease. Study context: At surgery, approximately 33% of patients smoked, with median disease duration 7.9 years. Postoperative therapy was given to about half: 10 to 12 thiopurines, about 19 anti-TNF agents. The M0 sample came from the inflamed ileal portion of the resected specimen.

Time point noted: inflamed ileum from the surgical specimen. The protocol was immunoSEQ multiplex PCR, while the TCRdb copy is restricted to in-frame clones and leaves out a portion. The sample has 8,000 to 9,500 clones, 85% seen once. This clonotype was sampled from an adult with Crohn's disease. Sequencing was performed on ileal tissue.

The DNA of the CDR3 is TGCGCCAGCAGCTTGGCCCTGGGACAGGGTGGGGAAAAACTGTTTTTT. Translation gives CASSLALGQGGEKLFF. The V and J genes are TRBV5-1 and TRBJ1-4, with 9 bases lining up with TRBD1. The CDR3 contains 16 residues. Germline CDR1 and CDR2: SGHRS and YFSETQ. Losses at the gene ends were 0 bases for V and 8 bases for J; bases not matched to a gene: 8.